The 28 T cell receptor beta chains in this list originate from one sample, sequenced in a study of blood T cell repertoires in COVID-19. Measured with immunoSEQ multiplex PCR; TCRdb has only the in-frame clones, and not every one. Seen here are some 200,000 clones, roughly 84% observed once, and the top ten hold around 2.4%. The sample taken for sequencing was peripheral blood. Receptors were obtained from a human donor with acute or convalescent COVID-19. The donor label of this sample is uncertain.

The chain couples TRBV9 to TRBJ2-7; TRBD2 matches at 9 bases. The length of the CDR3 is 17 residues. CDR1 SGDLS and CDR2 YYNGEE come from the germline V gene. V was clipped by 3 bases and J by 1 base; unmatched bases: 11. The CDR3 DNA is TGTGCCAGCAGCGCGGGGGTGACTAGCGGTCCTTCCTACGAGCAGTACTTC. Translating it yields CASSAGVTSGPSYEQYF.

In DNA, the CDR3 is TGTGCCACCAGCAGGCCCGGGGTGCACGAGCAGTACTTC. Protein product: CATSRPGVHEQYF. The chain links TRBV15 to TRBJ2-7; D may be TRBD2 (5 bases). V was clipped by 3 bases and J by 5 bases, with 11 bases between them. In germline, CDR1 is LNHNV, CDR2 YYDKDF (reference sequence). The CDR3 sequence is 13 residues long. Complete variable domain (other parts from reference TRBV15 and TRBJ2-7): DAMVIQNPRYQVTQFGKPVTLSCSQTLNHNVMYWYQQKSSQAPKLLFHYYDKDFNNEADTPDNFQSRRPNTSFCFLDIRSPGLGDTAMYLCATSRPGVHEQYFGPGTRLTVT.

The gene calls are TRBV11-3 and TRBJ1-3; 10 bases are shared with TRBD1. Germline CDR1 and CDR2: SGHNT and YENEEA. The CDR3 extends over 14 amino acids. The V gene end was trimmed by 5 bases and the J gene end by 11 bases; junction bases not matched to a gene: 9. CDR3 region: CASSLGQGLNAIYF. CDR3 bases: TGTGCCAGCAGCCTGGGACAGGGGCTGAACGCCATATATTTT.

The table lists this clone with a count of one. This chain uses TRBV2 with TRBJ1-2, with D unclear. The V end lost 7 bases, the J end lost 8 bases, and 8 bases lay between the germline ends. The CDR3 consists of 10 residues. CDR1 and CDR2 from the germline V gene are SNHLY and FYNNEI. The CDR3 protein is CASTGEGYTF. CDR3 coding DNA: TGTGCCAGCACGGGTGAGGGCTACACCTTC.

This rearrangement joins TRBV5-1 to TRBJ1-1; D uncertain. Between the trimmed V and J ends, which lost 4 bases and 11 bases, there was a span of 18 bases. In germline, CDR1 is SGHRS, CDR2 YFSETQ. The CDR3 has 13 amino acids. This CDR3 is CASSQPYGDRAFF. The CDR3 DNA sequence: TGCGCCAGCAGCCAACCATACGGGGATCGGGCTTTCTTT.

The V gene is TRBV30, the J gene TRBJ1-5; D call uncertain. V was shortened by 0 bases and J by 6 bases, with 15 bases between the two germline ends. Looked up from germline, CDR1 is GTSNPN and CDR2 is SVGIG (reference sequence). The CDR3 is 15 amino acids. Written as DNA, the CDR3 is TGTGCCTGGAGTGTACAGCTGGGAGCAGGTCAGCCCCAGCATTTT. It encodes CAWSVQLGAGQPQHF.

V and J are TRBV7-2 and TRBJ2-5, with D perhaps matching TRBD2 (5 bases). The CDR3 contains 13 residues. Looked up from germline, CDR1 is SGHTA and CDR2 is FQGNSA. V was shortened by 5 bases and J by 2 bases, with 9 bases between the two germline ends. CDR3 protein: CASSQLGQETQYF. As DNA, the CDR3 is TGTGCCAGCAGCCAACTAGGGCAAGAGACCCAGTACTTC.

V gene TRBV19 combines with J gene TRBJ2-1, with D unresolved. The V gene lost 3 bases and the J gene lost 8 bases, with 8 bases spanning the gap. The CDR3 runs to 12 residues. CDR1 LNHDA and CDR2 SQIVND come from the germline V gene (reference sequence). The DNA for the CDR3 is TGTGCCAGTAGTATTCGGGTCCATGAGCAGTTCTTC. Translating it yields CASSIRVHEQFF.

In its sample, this clone was seen once. The rearrangement joins TRBV2 to TRBJ2-7, with TRBD1 identical over 8 bases. V dropped 4 bases and J dropped 2; count of bases not matched to a gene: 4. The germline gives CDR1 SNHLY, CDR2 FYNNEI. The CDR3 spans 14 residues. In DNA form, the CDR3 reads TGTGCCAGCAGTGCCGGGACAGGACCCTACGAGCAGTACTTC. It yields the protein CASSAGTGPYEQYF. Variable domain in full (rest from reference TRBV2 and TRBJ2-7): EPEVTQTPSHQVTQMGQEVILRCVPISNHLYFYWYRQILGQKVEFLVSFYNNEISEKSEIFDDQFSVERPDGSNFTLKIRSTKLEDSAMYFCASSAGTGPYEQYFGPGTRLTVT.

V gene TRBV7-3 combines with J gene TRBJ1-6, with a weak D call TRBD1 (6 bases). Per germline, CDR1 SGHTA and CDR2 FQGTGA. CDR3 length equals 16 residues. V lost 5 bases and J lost 7, with 18 bases in between. Written as DNA, the CDR3 is TGTGCCAGCAGCGCCAGGGGCCTCGGGGAGAATTCACCCCTCCACTTT. Amino acid sequence: CASSARGLGENSPLHF.

The V call is TRBV5-1, the J call TRBJ2-7; 15 nucleotides line up with TRBD2. Germline lookup yields CDR1 SGHRS and CDR2 YFSETQ. The CDR3 covers 18 residues. The J segment lost 4 bases and the V segment lost 4 bases, leaving 12 bases of the junction unmatched. The CDR3 reads CASSPGLAGGPNPYEQYF. For the CDR3, the DNA is TGCGCCAGCAGCCCCGGACTAGCGGGGGGGCCAAATCCTTACGAGCAGTACTTC.

V is TRBV5-1 and J is TRBJ2-5, with 8 bases lining up with TRBD2. CDR1 SGHRS and CDR2 YFSETQ come from the germline V gene. The CDR3 is 16 residues long. Unmatched junction bases numbered 6, after V lost 0 bases and J lost 2 bases. The CDR3 DNA is TGCGCCAGCAGCTTGGCTTCTAGCGGGTTTCAAGAGACCCAGTACTTC. Translating it yields CASSLASSGFQETQYF.

The V call is TRBV19, the J call TRBJ1-2, with D possibly matching TRBD1 (6 bases). V was trimmed by 6 bases and J by 5 bases, leaving 13 bases between them. The germline CDR1 and CDR2 sequences are LNHDA and SQIVND (reference sequence). The CDR3 contains 13 residues. This CDR3 reads CASSVTGLYGYTF. The CDR3 nucleotides are TGTGCCAGTAGCGTAACAGGGTTGTATGGCTACACCTTC.

The J gene is TRBJ2-5, the V gene TRBV19, with 7 bases that match TRBD1. The germline V gene encodes CDR1 LNHDA and CDR2 SQIVND (reference sequence). CDR3 length: 14 amino acids. V trimming: 4 bases; J trimming: 5 bases; junction bases outside the gene matches: 7. CDR3 protein: CASSKDRAGETQYF. In nucleotides, the CDR3 is TGTGCCAGTAGTAAAGACAGGGCTGGGGAGACCCAGTACTTC.

The chain joins TRBV5-1 to TRBJ2-5; weak D call: TRBD2 (6 bases). Germline loops: CDR1 SGHRS, CDR2 YFSETQ. This CDR3 contains 15 residues. The V and J ends lost 0 bases and 2 bases respectively, with 11 bases between them. The CDR3 loop is CASSLGLATQETQYF. In DNA form, the CDR3 reads TGCGCCAGCAGCTTGGGGCTAGCGACGCAAGAGACCCAGTACTTC.

The J gene is TRBJ2-7, the V gene TRBV30; perhaps TRBD1 as D (6 bases). The V and J ends lost 6 bases and 2 bases respectively, with 14 bases between them. The length of the CDR3 is 13 residues. Germline loops: CDR1 GTSNPN, CDR2 SVGIG (reference sequence). The CDR3 nucleotides are TGTGCCTGCGCAGGGGTCCCAACCTACGAGCAGTACTTC. Encoded protein: CACAGVPTYEQYF.

The V and J genes are TRBV9 and TRBJ2-2, with 7 bases identical to TRBD2. After removal of 6 bases from V and 3 bases from J, the junction contained 8 bases not matched to a gene. There are 15 residues in the CDR3. Germline V gene data show CDR1 as SGDLS and CDR2 as YYNGEE. As DNA, the CDR3 is TGTGCCAGCACTGGGTCTAGCGGATACACCGGGGAGCTGTTTTTT. It encodes CASTGSSGYTGELFF.

This clone appeared a few times. The CDR3 region is CASSHAGQSSYNEQFF. The DNA for the CDR3 is TGTGCCAGCAGCCACGCGGGTCAAAGCTCCTACAATGAGCAGTTCTTC. The rearrangement links TRBV7-9 to TRBJ2-1, with D perhaps matching TRBD2 (5 bases). The CDR3 sequence is 16 residues long. Between the trimmed V and J ends, which lost 5 bases and 0 bases, there was a span of 14 bases. In germline, CDR1 is SEHNR, CDR2 FQNEAQ (reference sequence). The variable domain in full, with the rest retrieved from reference TRBV7-9 and TRBJ2-1, is DTGVSQNPRHKITKRGQNVTFRCDPISEHNRLYWYRQTLGQGPEFLTYFQNEAQLEKSRLLSDRFSAERPKGSFSTLEIQRTEQGDSAMYLCASSHAGQSSYNEQFFGPGTRLTVL.

V and J are TRBV5-1 and TRBJ2-7, with D possibly being TRBD1 (5 bases). V was shortened by 1 base and J by 4 bases, with 9 bases between the two germline ends. The length of the CDR3 is 13 residues. The germline CDR1 and CDR2 sequences are SGHRS and YFSETQ. This chain's CDR3 is CASSLPGQYEQYF. As DNA, the CDR3 is TGCGCCAGCAGCTTGCCAGGGCAGTACGAGCAGTACTTC. The full variable domain, in which reference TRBV5-1 and TRBJ2-7 provide the parts outside the CDR3, is KAGVTQTPRYLIKTRGQQVTLSCSPISGHRSVSWYQQTPGQGLQFLFEYFSETQRNKGNFPGRFSGRQFSNSRSEMNVSTLELGDSALYLCASSLPGQYEQYFGPGTRLTVT.

The chain recombines TRBV4-1 with TRBJ2-2, with TRBD1 identical over 8 bases. Trimming took 7 bases from V and 6 from J; bases not matched to a gene: 7. CDR1 and CDR2 from the germline V gene are MGHRA and YSYEKL. The CDR3 sequence is 14 residues long. CDR3 sequence: CASTRTGRAGELFF. The CDR3 bases are TGCGCCAGCACTCGGACAGGGCGAGCCGGGGAGCTGTTTTTT.

This clone was seen a single time. The genes are TRBV30 and TRBJ2-1; D remains unclear. This CDR3 comprises 15 residues. V lost 0 bases, J lost 0 bases, and 9 bases lay in between. CDR1 and CDR2 (germline): GTSNPN, SVGIG (reference sequence). The CDR3 DNA is TGTGCCTGGAGTGTTTGGCAGGTCTCCTACAATGAGCAGTTCTTC. It specifies CAWSVWQVSYNEQFF. The entire variable domain, with the rest obtained from reference TRBV30 and TRBJ2-1, is as follows: SQTIHQWPATLVQPVGSPLSLECTVEGTSNPNLYWYRQAAGRGLQLLFYSVGIGQISSEVPQNLSASRPQDRQFILSSKKLLLSDSGFYLCAWSVWQVSYNEQFFGPGTRLTVL.

The V gene is TRBV5-4, the J gene TRBJ1-5, with D possibly TRBD1 on 5 matching bases. The germline V gene has CDR1 SGHNT and CDR2 YYREEE (reference sequence). This CDR3 contains 14 residues. V was pared by 0 bases and J by 7 bases, with 11 bases between. Here the CDR3 reads CASSLGGEGQPQHF. As DNA, the CDR3 is TGTGCCAGCAGCTTGGGGGGGGAAGGACAGCCCCAGCATTTT.

This clone was detected only a few times. The chain uses TRBV30 and TRBJ1-5; maybe TRBD1 (6 bases). The CDR3 consists of 13 residues. Germline V CDR1 and CDR2: GTSNPN, SVGIG (reference sequence). V gave up 5 bases and J gave up 6 bases, with 14 bases separating them. CDR3 loop: CAWGQGIGQPQHF. CDR3 in DNA: TGTGCCTGGGGGCAGGGGATAGGTCAGCCCCAGCATTTT.

CDR3 protein: CASSSPDRGMNTEAFF. As DNA, the CDR3 is TGCGCCAGCAGCTCCCCGGACAGGGGGATGAACACTGAAGCTTTCTTT. V usage is TRBV5-1 and J usage is TRBJ1-1, with 10 bases that match TRBD1. CDR3 length: 16 amino acids. CDR1 is SGHRS and CDR2 is YFSETQ in the germline V gene. The junction had 5 bases not matched to a gene; V was cut back by 3 bases and J by 0 bases.

The genes are TRBV12-5 and TRBJ1-2; 9 bases match TRBD1. V shed 1 base, J shed 4 bases, and the junction held 7 bases outside the gene matches. This CDR3 has 16 amino acids. CDR1 is LGHNT and CDR2 is FRNRAP in the germline V gene. CDR3 DNA: TGTGCTAGTGGTTTGGATAACAGGGGGCATCCCTATGGCTACACCTTC. It is translated as CASGLDNRGHPYGYTF.

The chain combines TRBV30 with TRBJ1-1; D is undetermined. This CDR3 region has 13 residues. The germline gives CDR1 GTSNPN, CDR2 SVGIG (reference sequence). V was cut by 1 base and J by 1 base, with 7 bases left in between. DNA for the CDR3: TGTGCCTGGAGTGAGGCGGCGAACACTGAAGCTTTCTTT. It specifies CAWSEAANTEAFF.

The chain is built from TRBV7-2 and TRBJ2-3; 7 nucleotides line up with TRBD2. CDR1 is SGHTA and CDR2 is FQGNSA in the germline V gene. With 3 bases clipped from V and 5 bases from J, the junction kept 8 bases outside the gene matches. The CDR3 is 15 residues long. CDR3 bases: TGTGCCAGCAGCTTGAAGGCTCTAGCGGTAGATACGCAGTATTTT. It translates to CASSLKALAVDTQYF. Based on the CDR3 plus reference TRBV7-2 and TRBJ2-3, the full variable domain is GAGVSQSPSNKVTEKGKDVELRCDPISGHTALYWYRQSLGQGLEFLIYFQGNSAPDKSGLPSDRFSAERTGGSVSTLTIQRTQQEDSAVYLCASSLKALAVDTQYFGPGTRLTVL.

The chain recombines TRBV28 with TRBJ2-2, with 11 nucleotides matching TRBD1. The germline CDR1 and CDR2 sequences are MDHEN and SYDVKM. V lost 5 bases, J lost 4 bases, and 6 bases stayed unmatched. This CDR3 spans 16 amino acids. CDR3 region: CASSNRDRGATGELFF. For the CDR3, the DNA is TGTGCCAGCAGTAACCGGGACAGGGGGGCCACCGGGGAGCTGTTTTTT.